A single sample is the source of the 5 T cell receptor beta chains below, sequenced in a study of CD8 T cells in ankylosing spondylitis. Study-wide results and caveats: Characteristic of ankylosing spondylitis blood, it appeared, was a TCR beta motif comprising several highly homologous variants.

TCRdb used MiXCR to reprocess the 5' RACE reads, holding one entry per CDR3 protein. The table records approximately 520,000 distinct CDR3 sequences, roughly 5% of them present only once. The antigens for these receptors are not known. Sequencing input: blood, either unsorted or a sorted T cell fraction (not recorded which). The receptor source for this set is a male donor with ankylosing spondylitis.

This clonotype was found many times. The chain carries TRBV4-2 and TRBJ2-3; tentative D call: TRBD2 (5 bases). V was cut by 4 bases and J by 4 bases, with 12 bases left in between. Per the germline V gene, CDR1 is LGHNA and CDR2 is YNFKEQ. The CDR3 totals 14 residues. The CDR3 DNA is TGTGCCAGCAGCCCCTCCGGGATTTCAGATACGCAGTATTTT. Protein product: CASSPSGISDTQYF.

This chain connects TRBV20-1 to TRBJ2-2; 12 nucleotides agree with TRBD2. Germline V lookup: CDR1 DFQATT, CDR2 SNEGSKA (reference sequence). This CDR3 comprises 15 residues. The trim removed 5 bases at V and 7 bases at J, leaving 8 bases unmatched. CDR3 nucleotide sequence: TGCAGTGCTCGGACTAGCGGGAATAGAAGCGGGGAGCTGTTTTTT. The encoded protein is CSARTSGNRSGELFF.

This clonotype was picked up many times. The chain carries TRBV18 and TRBJ1-5; D is unresolved. This CDR3 has 11 amino acids. With 2 bases removed from V and 5 bases from J, the gap between germline ends came to 1 base. Per germline, CDR1 KGHSH and CDR2 LQKENI. The chain's CDR3 is CASSPDQPQHF. The CDR3 nucleotides are TGTGCCAGCTCACCAGATCAGCCCCAGCATTTT.

This clonotype was detected many times. A junction end diverges from the germline sequence, so it may reflect a read error. The chain links TRBV5-1 to TRBJ2-5, with D possibly being TRBD1 (7 bases). The CDR3 is made up of 15 amino acids. CDR1 SGHRS and CDR2 YFSETQ come from the germline V gene. The CDR3: CASSLEGADSETQYF. CDR3 nucleotides: TGCGCCAGCAGTTTGGAGGGGGCGGATTCGGAGACCCAGTACTTC.

This clonotype came up many times. The chain couples TRBV7-9 to TRBJ2-5, with D unresolved. V lost 5 bases, J lost 4 bases, and 11 bases lay in between. CDR3 length: 13 amino acids. From germline, CDR1 is SEHNR and CDR2 FQNEAQ (reference sequence). The DNA of the CDR3 is TGTGCCAGCAGCAGGGATAGGGCAGAGACCCAGTACTTC. Translated, it gives CASSRDRAETQYF.